This T cell receptor beta chain was observed in a study of human T cells and chemical hapten exposure. This clonotype appeared many times. The CDR3 length is 16 residues. Germline CDR1 and CDR2: DFQATT and SNEGSKA (reference sequence). Germline trimming cut 6 bases from V and 1 base from J; bases unmatched to any gene: 14. Time point specified: patch test 2, 6 weeks after DPC sensitization. Sample treatment: therapeutic diphenylcyclopropenone sensitization with weekly scalp DPC. TCRdb ran MiXCR on the RACE reads and lists one entry per CDR3 protein. Among about 140,000 distinct CDR3 sequences listed, about an eighth were seen once.

This receptor was taken from a woman aged 50 to 60 with alopecia areata. Some clones in this sample may be carry-over from other donors' samples. This sequence joins TRBV20-1 and TRBJ2-5; 7 nucleotides match TRBD2. The sequencing used whole blood, collected in connection with sensitization to the hapten diphenylcyclopropenone (DPC). For the CDR3, the DNA is TGCAGTGCACCGAGGGCTAGCGGTATATTCCAAGAGACCCAGTACTTC. It is translated as CSAPRASGIFQETQYF.